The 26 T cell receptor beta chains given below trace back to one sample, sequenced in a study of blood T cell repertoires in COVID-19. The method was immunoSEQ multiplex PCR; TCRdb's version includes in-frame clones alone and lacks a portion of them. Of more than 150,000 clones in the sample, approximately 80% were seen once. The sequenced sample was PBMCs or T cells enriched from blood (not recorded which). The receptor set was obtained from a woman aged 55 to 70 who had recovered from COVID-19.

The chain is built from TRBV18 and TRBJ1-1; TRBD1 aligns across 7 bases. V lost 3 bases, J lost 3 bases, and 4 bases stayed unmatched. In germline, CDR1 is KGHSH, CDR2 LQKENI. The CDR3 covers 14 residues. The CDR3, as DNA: TGTGCCAGCTCACCCCGGGACAGCTACACTGAAGCTTTCTTT. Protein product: CASSPRDSYTEAFF.

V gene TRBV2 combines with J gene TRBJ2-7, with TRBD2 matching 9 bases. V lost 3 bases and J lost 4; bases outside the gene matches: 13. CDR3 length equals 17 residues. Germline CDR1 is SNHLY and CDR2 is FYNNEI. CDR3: CASSDGILSGRWYEQYF. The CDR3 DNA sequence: TGTGCCAGCAGTGATGGGATCCTAAGCGGGAGGTGGTACGAGCAGTACTTC.

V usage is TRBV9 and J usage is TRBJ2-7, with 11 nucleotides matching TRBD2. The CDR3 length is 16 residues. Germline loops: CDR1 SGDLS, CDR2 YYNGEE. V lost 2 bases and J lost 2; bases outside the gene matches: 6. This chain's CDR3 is CASSVLPSGRTYEQYF. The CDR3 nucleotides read TGTGCCAGCAGCGTCCTCCCTAGCGGGAGGACCTACGAGCAGTACTTC.

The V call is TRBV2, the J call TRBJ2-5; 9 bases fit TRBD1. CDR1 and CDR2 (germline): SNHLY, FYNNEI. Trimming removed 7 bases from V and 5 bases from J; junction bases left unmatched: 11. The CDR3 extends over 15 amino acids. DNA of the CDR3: TGTGCCAGCACTACTCAGGGACAGGGTGAGGAGACCCAGTACTTC. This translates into CASTTQGQGEETQYF.

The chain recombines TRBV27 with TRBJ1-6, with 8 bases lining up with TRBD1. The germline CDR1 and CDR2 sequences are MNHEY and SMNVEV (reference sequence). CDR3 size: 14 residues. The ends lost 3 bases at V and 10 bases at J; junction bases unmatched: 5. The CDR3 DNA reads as TGTGCCAGCAGTTTCGGACAGGGACCCTCACCCCTCCACTTT. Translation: CASSFGQGPSPLHF.

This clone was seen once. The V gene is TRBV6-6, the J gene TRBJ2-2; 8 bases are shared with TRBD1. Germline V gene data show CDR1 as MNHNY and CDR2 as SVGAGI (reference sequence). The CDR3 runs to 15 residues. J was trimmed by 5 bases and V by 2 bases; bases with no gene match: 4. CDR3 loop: CASSYSRGLTGELFF. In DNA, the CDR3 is TGTGCCAGCAGTTACAGCAGGGGGCTTACCGGGGAGCTGTTTTTT.

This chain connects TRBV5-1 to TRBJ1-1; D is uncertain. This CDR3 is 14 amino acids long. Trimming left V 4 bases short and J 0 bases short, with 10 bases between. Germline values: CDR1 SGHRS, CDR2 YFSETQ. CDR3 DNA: TGCGCCAGCAGCCCCGGAGGCTTGAACACTGAAGCTTTCTTT. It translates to CASSPGGLNTEAFF.

The CDR3 is CASRKVAGGYNEQFF. In DNA form, the CDR3 reads TGTGCCAGCAGGAAGGTGGCGGGGGGCTACAATGAGCAGTTCTTC. The chain couples TRBV6-5 to TRBJ2-1; 8 nucleotides line up with TRBD2. This CDR3 spans 15 amino acids. The V segment lost 6 bases and the J segment 3 bases; nucleotides outside the gene matches: 7. Germline CDR1 is MNHEY and CDR2 is SVGAGI.

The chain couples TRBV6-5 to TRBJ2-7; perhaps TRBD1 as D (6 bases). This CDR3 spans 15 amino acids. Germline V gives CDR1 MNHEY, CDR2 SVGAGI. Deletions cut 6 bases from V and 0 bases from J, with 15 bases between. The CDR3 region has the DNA TGTGCCAGCAGACCCTCAGCAGGGGACTCCTACGAGCAGTACTTC. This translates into CASRPSAGDSYEQYF.

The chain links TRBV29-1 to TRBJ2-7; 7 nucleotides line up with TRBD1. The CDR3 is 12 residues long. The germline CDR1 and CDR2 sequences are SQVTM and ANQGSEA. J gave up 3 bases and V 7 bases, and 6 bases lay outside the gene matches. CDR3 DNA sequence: TGCAGCGGGCGGACAGGCCACTACGAGCAGTACTTC. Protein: CSGRTGHYEQYF.

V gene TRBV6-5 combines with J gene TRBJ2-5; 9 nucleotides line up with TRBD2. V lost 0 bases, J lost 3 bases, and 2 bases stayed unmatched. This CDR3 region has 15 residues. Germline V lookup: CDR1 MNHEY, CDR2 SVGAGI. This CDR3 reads CASSYSRTSEETQYF. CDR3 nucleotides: TGTGCCAGCAGTTACTCTCGGACTAGCGAAGAGACCCAGTACTTC.

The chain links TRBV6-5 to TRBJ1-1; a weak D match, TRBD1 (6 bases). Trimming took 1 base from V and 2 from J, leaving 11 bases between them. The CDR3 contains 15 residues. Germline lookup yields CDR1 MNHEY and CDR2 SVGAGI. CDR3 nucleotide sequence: TGTGCCAGCAGTTACTTGACAGGAGCTAACACTGAAGCTTTCTTT. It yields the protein CASSYLTGANTEAFF.

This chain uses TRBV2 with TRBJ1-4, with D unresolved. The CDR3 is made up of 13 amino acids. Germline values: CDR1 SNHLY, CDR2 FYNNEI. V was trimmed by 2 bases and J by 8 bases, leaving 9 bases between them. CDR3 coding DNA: TGTGCCAGCAGTGAACAGGTCCCGGAAAAACTGTTTTTT. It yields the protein CASSEQVPEKLFF.

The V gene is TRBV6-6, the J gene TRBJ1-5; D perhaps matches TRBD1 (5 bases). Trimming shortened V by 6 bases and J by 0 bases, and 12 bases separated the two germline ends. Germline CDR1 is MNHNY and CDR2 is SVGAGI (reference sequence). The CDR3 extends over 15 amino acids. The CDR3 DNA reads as TGTGCCAGCAGGGACATTGGAGATAGCAATCAGCCCCAGCATTTT. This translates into CASRDIGDSNQPQHF.

CDR3 residues: CAISASRREGRNEQFF. CDR3 nucleotides: TGTGCCATCAGTGCCTCTAGGCGGGAGGGCCGGAATGAGCAGTTCTTC. The chain is built from TRBV10-3 and TRBJ2-1, with 9 bases that match TRBD2. In germline, CDR1 is ENHRY, CDR2 SYGVKD. This CDR3 has 16 amino acids. The junction had 11 bases not matched to a gene; V was cut back by 4 bases and J by 7 bases.

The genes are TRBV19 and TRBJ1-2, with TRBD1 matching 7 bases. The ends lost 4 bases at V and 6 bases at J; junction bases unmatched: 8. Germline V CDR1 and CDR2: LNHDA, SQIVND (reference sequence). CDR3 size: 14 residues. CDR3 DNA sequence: TGTGCCAGTAGTACCACAGACAGGGAGGATGGCTACACCTTC. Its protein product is CASSTTDREDGYTF.

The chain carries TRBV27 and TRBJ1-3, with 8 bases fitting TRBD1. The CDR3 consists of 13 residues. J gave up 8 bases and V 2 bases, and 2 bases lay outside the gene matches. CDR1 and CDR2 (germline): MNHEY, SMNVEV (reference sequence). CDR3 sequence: CASSLVQGDTIYF. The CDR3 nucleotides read TGTGCCAGCAGTTTAGTACAGGGGGACACCATATATTTT.

The CDR3: CASSLEAGGYNEQFF. The DNA for the CDR3 is TGCGCCAGCAGCTTGGAAGCGGGGGGCTACAATGAGCAGTTCTTC. The chain couples TRBV5-1 to TRBJ2-1; TRBD2 matches at 9 bases. V trimming: 0 bases; J trimming: 3 bases; junction bases outside the gene matches: 1. This CDR3 has 15 residues. The germline CDR1 and CDR2 sequences are SGHRS and YFSETQ.

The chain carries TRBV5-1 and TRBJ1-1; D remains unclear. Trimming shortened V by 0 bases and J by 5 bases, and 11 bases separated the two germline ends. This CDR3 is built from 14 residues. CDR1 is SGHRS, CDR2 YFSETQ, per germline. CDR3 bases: TGCGCCAGCAGCTTGGAACAGATTCGGACTGAAGCTTTCTTT. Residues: CASSLEQIRTEAFF. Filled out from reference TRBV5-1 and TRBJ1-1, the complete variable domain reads KAGVTQTPRYLIKTRGQQVTLSCSPISGHRSVSWYQQTPGQGLQFLFEYFSETQRNKGNFPGRFSGRQFSNSRSEMNVSTLELGDSALYLCASSLEQIRTEAFFGQGTRLTVV.

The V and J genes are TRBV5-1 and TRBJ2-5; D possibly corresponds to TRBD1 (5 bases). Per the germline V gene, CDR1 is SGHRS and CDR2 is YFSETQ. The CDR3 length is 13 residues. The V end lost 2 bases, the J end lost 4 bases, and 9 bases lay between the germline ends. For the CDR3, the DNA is TGCGCCAGCAGCTTTCAGGGAAGAGAGACCCAGTACTTC. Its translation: CASSFQGRETQYF.

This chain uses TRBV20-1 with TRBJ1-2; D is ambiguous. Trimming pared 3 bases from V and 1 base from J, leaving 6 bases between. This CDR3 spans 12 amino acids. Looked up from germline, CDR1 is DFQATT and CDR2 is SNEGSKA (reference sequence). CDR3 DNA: TGCAGTGCTAGTGGCAGTAACTATGGCTACACCTTC. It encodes CSASGSNYGYTF.

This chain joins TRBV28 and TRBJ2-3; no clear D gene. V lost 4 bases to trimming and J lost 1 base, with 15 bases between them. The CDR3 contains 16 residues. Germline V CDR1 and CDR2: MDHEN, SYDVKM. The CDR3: CASSWASPQGTDTQYF. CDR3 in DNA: TGTGCCAGCAGTTGGGCGAGCCCCCAGGGCACAGATACGCAGTATTTT.

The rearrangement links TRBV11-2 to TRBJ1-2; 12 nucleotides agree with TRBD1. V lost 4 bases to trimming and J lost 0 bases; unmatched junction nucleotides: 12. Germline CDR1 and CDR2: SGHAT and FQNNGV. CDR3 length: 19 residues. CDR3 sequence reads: CASSSLRGTGGSANYGYTF. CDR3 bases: TGTGCCAGCAGCTCACTCCGGGGGACAGGGGGCTCAGCTAACTATGGCTACACCTTC.

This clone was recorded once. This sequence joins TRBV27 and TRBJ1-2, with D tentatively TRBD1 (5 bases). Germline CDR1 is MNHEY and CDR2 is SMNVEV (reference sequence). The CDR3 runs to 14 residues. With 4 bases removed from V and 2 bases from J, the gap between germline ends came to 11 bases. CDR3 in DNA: TGTGCCAGCAGTTCGGGGGGAAGAAACTATGGCTACACCTTC. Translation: CASSSGGRNYGYTF.

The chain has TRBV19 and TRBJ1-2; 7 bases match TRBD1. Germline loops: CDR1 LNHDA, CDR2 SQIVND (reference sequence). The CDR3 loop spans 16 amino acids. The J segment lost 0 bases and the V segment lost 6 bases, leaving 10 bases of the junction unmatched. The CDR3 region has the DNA TGTGCCAGTAGAAGGGACCCGGGACAGACTAACTATGGCTACACCTTC. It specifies CASRRDPGQTNYGYTF.

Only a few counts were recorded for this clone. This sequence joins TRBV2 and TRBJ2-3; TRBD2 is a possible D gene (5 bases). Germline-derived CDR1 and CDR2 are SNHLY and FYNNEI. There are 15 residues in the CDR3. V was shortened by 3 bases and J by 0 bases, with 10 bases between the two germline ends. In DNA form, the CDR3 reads TGTGCCAGCAGTGAGGCCGGGGTGAGCACAGATACGCAGTATTTT. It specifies CASSEAGVSTDTQYF.